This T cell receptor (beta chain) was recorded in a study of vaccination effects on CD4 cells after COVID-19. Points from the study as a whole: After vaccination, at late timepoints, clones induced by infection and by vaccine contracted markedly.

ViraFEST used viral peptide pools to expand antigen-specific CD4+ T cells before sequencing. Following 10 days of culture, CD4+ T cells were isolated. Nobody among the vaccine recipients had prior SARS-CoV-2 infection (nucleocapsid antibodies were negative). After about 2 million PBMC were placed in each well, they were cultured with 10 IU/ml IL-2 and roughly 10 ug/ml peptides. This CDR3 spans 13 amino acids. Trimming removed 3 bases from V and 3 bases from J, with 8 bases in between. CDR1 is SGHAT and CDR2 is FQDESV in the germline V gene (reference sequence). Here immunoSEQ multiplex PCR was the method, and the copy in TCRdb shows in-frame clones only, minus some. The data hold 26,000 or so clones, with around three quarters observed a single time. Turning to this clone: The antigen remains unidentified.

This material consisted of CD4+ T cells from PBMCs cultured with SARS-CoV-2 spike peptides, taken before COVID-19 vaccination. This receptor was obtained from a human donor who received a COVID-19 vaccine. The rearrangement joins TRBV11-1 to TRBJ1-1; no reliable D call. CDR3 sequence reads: CASSFKGDTEAFF. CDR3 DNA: TGTGCCAGCAGCTTCAAGGGCGACACTGAAGCTTTCTTT.